This record concerns one T cell receptor (beta chain) sequence. No antigen is known for it. At one end, the junction sequence differs from germline, possibly due to a read error. This record belongs to a study of cytomegalovirus exposure and HLA in healthy donors. Primers included in the PCR were 60 Vbeta and 13 Jbeta primers. Assay: immunoSEQ multiplex PCR; the TCRdb copy retains only in-frame clones and omits some. The repertoire has under 150,000 clones, less than 85% of them found once; the top ten carry over 2%. The CDR3 runs to 13 residues. CDR1 MNHEY and CDR2 SMNVEV come from the germline V gene (reference sequence). Notes on the study in general: It was in a later analysis that TCR association rates were seen to vary by HLA locus, highest for DRB1 and lowest for HLA-C. Researchers left out some V segments, among them TRBV6-2 and TRBV6-3, as indistinguishable. TCR beta chains numbering some 160 were designated cytomegalovirus-associated.

The receptor's source is a man aged 25 to 40 in good health and CMV-seronegative. The sequenced sample consisted of PBMCs. The chain carries TRBV27 and TRBJ1-2; D is unclear. Here the CDR3 reads CASSLGRNYGYPF. CDR3 nucleotide sequence: TGTGCCAGCAGTTTAGGCCGGAACTATGGCTACCCCTTC.